These T cell receptor beta chains were read from a single sample in a study of beta chain features in type 1 diabetes. Sequenced by immunoSEQ multiplex PCR; TCRdb stores in-frame clones only, minus some. Altogether approximately 150,000 clones are present, around 63% being singletons, with the ten largest covering under 0.1%. The sample consisted of naive CD4+ T cells from blood. These receptors were taken from a young man with type 1 diabetes. Each CDR3 is given with its conserved first and last residue. The order of the fields is CDR3 protein, CDR3 DNA, D gene, J gene, V gene, clone size. A D gene is named only where the DNA matches it firmly. Not all rows give a size; the values are once, few, many and, for expanded clones, a class.

CASGPPDRGSYEQYF	TGTGCCAGCGGCCCGCCGGACAGGGGTTCCTACGAGCAGTACTTC	TRBD1	TRBJ2-7	TRBV7-9	NA
CASSVEDSFYGYTF	TGTGCCAGCAGCGTGGAGGACAGCTTCTATGGCTACACCTTC	NA	TRBJ1-2	TRBV9	NA
CANKGANEQFF	TGTGCCAACAAAGGGGCCAATGAGCAGTTCTTC	NA	TRBJ2-1	TRBV6-1	NA
CASSFQRGGQDTQYF	TGTGCCAGCAGCTTTCAGCGGGGGGGCCAGGATACGCAGTATTTT	TRBD2	TRBJ2-3	TRBV7-2	NA
CSGRDSFYEQYF	TGCAGCGGAAGGGACAGCTTCTACGAGCAGTACTTC	TRBD1	TRBJ2-7	TRBV29-1	few
CAWSVLGAAQETQYF	TGTGCCTGGAGTGTGCTCGGGGCGGCTCAAGAGACCCAGTACTTC	NA	TRBJ2-5	TRBV30	NA
CASSTTYAGTGSNEQFF	TGTGCCAGCAGTACCACATACGCCGGGACAGGGTCAAATGAGCAGTTCTTC	TRBD1	TRBJ2-1	TRBV27	NA
CAWSGGQGFDTQYF	TGTGCCTGGAGTGGGGGACAGGGGTTCGATACGCAGTATTTT	TRBD1	TRBJ2-3	TRBV30	NA
CASSQRTAEAFF	TGTGCCAGCAGCCAACGGACAGCCGAAGCTTTCTTT	NA	TRBJ1-1	TRBV7-8	NA
CASRRQGRGEQYF	TGTGCCAGCAGAAGACAGGGGAGGGGCGAGCAGTACTTC	NA	TRBJ2-7	TRBV6-5	NA
CASSLARTRVYEQFF	TGTGCCAGCAGCTTAGCACGGACTAGGGTGTATGAGCAGTTCTTC	TRBD2	TRBJ2-1	TRBV7-8	NA
CASSPPQGHEQYF	TGTGCCAGCTCACCACCGCAGGGCCACGAGCAGTACTTC	NA	TRBJ2-7	TRBV18	NA
CASSPPGLAGTDTQYF	TGTGCCAGCAGCCCCCCGGGACTAGCGGGCACAGATACGCAGTATTTT	TRBD2	TRBJ2-3	TRBV7-2	once
CASSDGTGIYNEQFF	TGTGCCAGCAGTGACGGGACAGGTATCTACAATGAGCAGTTCTTC	TRBD1	TRBJ2-1	TRBV27	NA
CSVAPRGKTTEQYF	TGCAGCGTTGCGCCTAGGGGGAAGACTACCGAGCAGTACTTC	NA	TRBJ2-7	TRBV29-1	NA
CASSLVTAERPSYEQYF	TGCGCCAGCAGCTTGGTGACAGCAGAAAGGCCCTCCTACGAGCAGTACTTC	NA	TRBJ2-7	TRBV5-1	NA
CASSFSPSGQKFF	TGTGCCAGCAGTTTCTCCCCGTCTGGACAAAAGTTCTTC	NA	TRBJ2-1	TRBV28	NA
CAISQDKENIQYF	TGTGCCATCAGTCAAGATAAGGAGAACATTCAGTACTTC	NA	TRBJ2-4	TRBV10-3	NA
CASSLEGQSTDTQYF	TGTGCCAGCAGCTTAGAAGGACAGAGCACAGATACGCAGTATTTT	NA	TRBJ2-3	TRBV7-2	once
CSVEDWGSEKLFF	TGCAGCGTTGAAGATTGGGGGTCTGAAAAACTGTTTTTT	NA	TRBJ1-4	TRBV29-1	NA
CASSFLDREGSYEQYF	TGTGCCAGCAGCTTCCTGGACAGGGAGGGATCCTACGAGCAGTACTTC	NA	TRBJ2-7	TRBV7-7	NA
CAISEKQTAVEQFF	TGTGCCATCAGTGAGAAGCAAACAGCGGTTGAGCAGTTCTTC	NA	TRBJ2-1	TRBV10-3	NA
CAAREGYGYTF	TGTGCCGCGAGGGAAGGCTATGGCTACACCTTC	NA	TRBJ1-2	TRBV30	NA
CASIPRGAYSNQPQHF	TGTGCCAGCATCCCGCGGGGTGCCTATAGCAATCAGCCCCAGCATTTT	NA	TRBJ1-5	TRBV21-1	NA